This T cell receptor (beta chain) emerged from a study of T cells in Graves' hyperthyroidism and ophthalmopathy. The study, taken as a whole, reports: Through a model of 13 V-J features, ophthalmopathy was separated from stable hyperthyroidism.

V lost 4 bases and J lost 7; bases outside the gene matches: 9. This CDR3 is 14 amino acids long. PBMCs stemmed from less than 13 ml fresh peripheral blood. TCR beta CDR3 region amplification was performed from RNA transcripts. When the TCR CDR3 underwent first-round RT-PCR, the HTBI primer set was used. One entry per CDR3 protein, called by TCRdb with MiXCR from the multiplex PCR reads. The sample has about 520,000 distinct CDR3 sequences, roughly 25% seen once. This clonotype was seen only once. The antigen remains unidentified. The TCR comes from a woman aged 30 to 39 with Graves' ophthalmopathy. The chain combines TRBV12-3 or TRBV12-4 with TRBJ1-2; 7 bases align to TRBD1. Sample: blood. As DNA, the CDR3 is TGTGCCAGCAGTTCCTTGACAGGGACTGGTGGCTACACCTTC. Protein: CASSSLTGTGGYTF.